This T cell receptor beta chain was recovered during a study of cytomegalovirus exposure and HLA in healthy donors. As for the study in general: When 350 to 500 donors were genotyped, roughly 80% of them were found to fall in the Caucasian-associated ancestry cluster. Study-wide points: Prediction of most subjects' HLA-A and HLA-B alleles by TCR beta sequences was reportedly accurate. According to the study, about 180 TCR beta chains were cytomegalovirus-associated. Later work found most CMV-associated TCR beta chains apparently HLA-restricted.

In the case of this clone: Antigen specificity is unknown.

The germline V and J ends were trimmed by 10 bases and 0 bases, with 12 bases remaining between them. The germline CDR1 and CDR2 sequences are MNHEY and SMNVEV (reference sequence). The CDR3 has 13 residues. The PCR used 60 Vbeta and 13 Jbeta primers. Sequencing used immunoSEQ multiplex PCR; TCRdb keeps in-frame clones, though not all of them. The sample lists approximately 140,000 clones; roughly 81% were seen once. This TCR derives from a female donor in good health and CMV-seronegative. The V call is TRBV27, the J call TRBJ1-2; D gene unclear. The sample consisted of PBMCs. CDR3 sequence (DNA): TGTGCCACGAGGGCCTCCCCTAACTATGGCTACACCTTC. It translates to CATRASPNYGYTF.